This TCR beta chain was observed in a study of technical replicates of blood from several donors. Some clones are missing from TCRdb's copy, which holds only in-frame ones; the method was immunoSEQ multiplex PCR. The sample carries about 97,000 clones, roughly 95% recorded once. J was trimmed by 4 bases and V by 6 bases; bases with no gene match: 6. The germline V gene encodes CDR1 MNHEY and CDR2 SMNVEV (reference sequence). The length of the CDR3 is 15 residues. Specimen: T cells isolated from PBMCs. This TCR was recovered from a human donor in good health. This chain links TRBV27 with TRBJ1-5, with 10 nucleotides matching TRBD1. The CDR3 DNA reads as TGTGCCAGCAGGAAGCAGGACAGGGGGAATCAGCCCCAGCATTTT. Its translation is CASRKQDRGNQPQHF.